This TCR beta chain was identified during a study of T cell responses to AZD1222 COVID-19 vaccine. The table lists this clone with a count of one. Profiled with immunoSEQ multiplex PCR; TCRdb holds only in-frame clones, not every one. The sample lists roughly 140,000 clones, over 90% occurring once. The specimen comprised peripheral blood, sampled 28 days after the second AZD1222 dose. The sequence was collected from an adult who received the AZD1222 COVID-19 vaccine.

CDR3: CASSTIEADTQYF. The CDR3 DNA is TGTGCCAGTAGTACCATAGAGGCAGATACGCAGTATTTT. V usage is TRBV19 and J usage is TRBJ2-3; no reliable D call. The ends were cut back, 4 bases at V and 4 bases at J, with 9 bases in the middle. Germline-derived CDR1 and CDR2 are LNHDA and SQIVND (reference sequence). The CDR3 covers 13 residues.